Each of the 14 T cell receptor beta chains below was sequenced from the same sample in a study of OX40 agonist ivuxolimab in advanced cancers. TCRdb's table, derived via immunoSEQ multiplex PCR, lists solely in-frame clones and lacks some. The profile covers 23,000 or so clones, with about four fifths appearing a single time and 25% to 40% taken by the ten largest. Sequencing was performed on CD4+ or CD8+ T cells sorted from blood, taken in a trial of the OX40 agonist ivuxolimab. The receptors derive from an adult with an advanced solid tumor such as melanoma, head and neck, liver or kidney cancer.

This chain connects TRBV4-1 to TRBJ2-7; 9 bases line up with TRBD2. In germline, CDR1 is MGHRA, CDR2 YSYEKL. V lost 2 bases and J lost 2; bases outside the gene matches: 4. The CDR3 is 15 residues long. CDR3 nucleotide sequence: TGCGCCAGCAGCCAACTAGCGGGAAGTCCCTACGAGCAGTACTTC. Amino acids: CASSQLAGSPYEQYF.

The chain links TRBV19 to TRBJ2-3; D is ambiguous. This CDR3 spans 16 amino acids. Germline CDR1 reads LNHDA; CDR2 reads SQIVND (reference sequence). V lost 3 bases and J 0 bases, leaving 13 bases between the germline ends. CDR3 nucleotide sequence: TGTGCCAGTAGTATGCTTTCCTTAGCTAGCACAGATACGCAGTATTTT. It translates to CASSMLSLASTDTQYF.

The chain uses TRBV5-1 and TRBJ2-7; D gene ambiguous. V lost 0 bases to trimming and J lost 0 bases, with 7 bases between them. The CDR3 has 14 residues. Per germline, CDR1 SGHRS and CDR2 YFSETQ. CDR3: CASSLVTSSYEQYF. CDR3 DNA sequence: TGCGCCAGCAGCTTGGTGACATCCTCCTACGAGCAGTACTTC.

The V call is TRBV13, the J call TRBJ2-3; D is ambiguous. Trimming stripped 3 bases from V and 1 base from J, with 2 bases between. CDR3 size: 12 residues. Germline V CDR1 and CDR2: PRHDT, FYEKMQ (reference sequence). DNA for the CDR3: TGTGCCAGCAGCTTTGGCACAGATACGCAGTATTTT. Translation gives CASSFGTDTQYF.

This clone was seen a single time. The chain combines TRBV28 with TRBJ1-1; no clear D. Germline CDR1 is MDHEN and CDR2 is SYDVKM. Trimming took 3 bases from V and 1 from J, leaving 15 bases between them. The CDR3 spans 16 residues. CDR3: CASSLNLQAANTEAFF. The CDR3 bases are TGTGCCAGCAGTTTGAATCTCCAGGCGGCGAACACTGAAGCTTTCTTT.

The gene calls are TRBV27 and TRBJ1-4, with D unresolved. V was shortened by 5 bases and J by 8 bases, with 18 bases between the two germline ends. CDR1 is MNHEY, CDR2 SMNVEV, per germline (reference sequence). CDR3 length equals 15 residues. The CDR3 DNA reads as TGTGCCAGCAGTGTTTCCGGGCGCGGTAGCGAAAAACTGTTTTTT. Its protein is CASSVSGRGSEKLFF.

CDR3 DNA sequence: TGTGCCAGCAGCCCCGGCGGGGGCAAAGAGCAGTACTTC. Protein product: CASSPGGGKEQYF. The chain is built from TRBV9 and TRBJ2-7; maybe TRBD2 (7 bases). This CDR3 comprises 13 residues. The germline gives CDR1 SGDLS, CDR2 YYNGEE. Trimming cost V 4 bases and J 7 bases, with 15 bases left between them.

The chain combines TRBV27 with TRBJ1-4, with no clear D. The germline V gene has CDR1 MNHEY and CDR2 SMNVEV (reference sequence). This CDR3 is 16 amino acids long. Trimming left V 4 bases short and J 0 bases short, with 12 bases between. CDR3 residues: CASSSVVATTNEKLFF. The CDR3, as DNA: TGTGCCAGCAGTTCGGTGGTAGCCACAACTAATGAAAAACTGTTTTTT.

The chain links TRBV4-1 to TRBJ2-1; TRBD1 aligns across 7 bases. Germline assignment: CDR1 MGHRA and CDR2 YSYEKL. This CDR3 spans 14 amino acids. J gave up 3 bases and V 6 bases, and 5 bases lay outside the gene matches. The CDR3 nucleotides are TGCGCCAGCAGACGGACAGGTGACTACAATGAGCAGTTCTTC. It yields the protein CASRRTGDYNEQFF.

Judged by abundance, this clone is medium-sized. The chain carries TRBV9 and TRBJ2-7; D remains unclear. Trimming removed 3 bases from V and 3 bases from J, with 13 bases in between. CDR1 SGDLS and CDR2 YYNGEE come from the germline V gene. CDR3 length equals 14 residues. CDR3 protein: CASSESTSLYEQYF. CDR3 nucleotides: TGTGCCAGCAGCGAGTCGACATCCCTCTACGAGCAGTACTTC.

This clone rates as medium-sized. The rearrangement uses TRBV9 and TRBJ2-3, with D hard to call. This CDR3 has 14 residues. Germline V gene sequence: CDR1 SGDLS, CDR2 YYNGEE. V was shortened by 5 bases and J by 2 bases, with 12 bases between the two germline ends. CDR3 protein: CASSDPAFTDTQYF. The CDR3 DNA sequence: TGTGCCAGCAGTGACCCGGCGTTCACAGATACGCAGTATTTT.

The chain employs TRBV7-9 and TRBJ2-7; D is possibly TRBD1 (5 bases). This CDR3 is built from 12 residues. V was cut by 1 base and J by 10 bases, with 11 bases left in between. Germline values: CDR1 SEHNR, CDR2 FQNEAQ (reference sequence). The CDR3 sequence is CASSLGGSPQYF. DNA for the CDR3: TGTGCCAGCAGCTTAGGGGGCAGTCCCCAGTACTTC.

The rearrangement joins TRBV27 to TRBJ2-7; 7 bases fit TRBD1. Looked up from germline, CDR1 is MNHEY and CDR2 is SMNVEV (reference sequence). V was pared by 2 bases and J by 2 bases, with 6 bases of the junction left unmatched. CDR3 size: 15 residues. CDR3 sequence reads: CASSLGTGVPYEQYF. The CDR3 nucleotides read TGTGCCAGCAGTTTAGGAACAGGGGTTCCCTACGAGCAGTACTTC.

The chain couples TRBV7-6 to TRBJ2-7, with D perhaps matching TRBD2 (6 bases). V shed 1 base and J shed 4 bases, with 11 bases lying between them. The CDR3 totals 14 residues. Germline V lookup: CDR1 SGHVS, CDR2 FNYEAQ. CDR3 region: CASSLGSGTYEQYF. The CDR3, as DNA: TGTGCCAGCAGCTTAGGTAGCGGAACATACGAGCAGTACTTC.